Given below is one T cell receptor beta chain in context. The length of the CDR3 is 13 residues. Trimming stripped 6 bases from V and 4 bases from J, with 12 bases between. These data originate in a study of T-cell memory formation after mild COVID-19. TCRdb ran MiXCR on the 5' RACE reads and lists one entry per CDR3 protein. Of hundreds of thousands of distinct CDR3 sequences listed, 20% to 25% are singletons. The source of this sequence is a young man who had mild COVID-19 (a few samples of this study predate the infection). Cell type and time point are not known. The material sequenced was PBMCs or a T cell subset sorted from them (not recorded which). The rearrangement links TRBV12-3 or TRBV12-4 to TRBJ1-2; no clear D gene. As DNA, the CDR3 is TGTGCCAGCAGCTCCGCGATAGGCTATGGCTACACCTTC. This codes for CASSSAIGYGYTF.